This T cell receptor (beta chain) was documented in a study of early T cells in non-severe SARS-CoV-2 infection (dated by TCRdb to 2020 to 2023). Looking at the study overall: TCR sequencing used bulk RNA from unsorted whole blood, so alpha and beta chains could not be paired. Results and caveats for the whole study, not just this receptor: VDJdb matching was skewed toward anti-spike CD8 responses and likely underestimated virus-specific expansions by missing private and CD4 specificities.

Set within a cohort of healthcare workers in London, UK, this nested case-control study involved weekly PCR testing of nasopharyngeal swabs along with blood sampling. Between 23 and 31 March 2020, the week of the UK lockdown, healthcare workers were enrolled and then followed up weekly for as long as 16 weeks. Libraries were constructed by 5' RACE. Sequencing took place on a NextSeq 500. In the TCR library protocol, unique molecular identifiers were attached to individual cDNA molecules to correct for PCR bias and sequencing error. Both TCR alpha and beta chains were sequenced, and tight co-correlation was observed between alpha and beta sequence abundances in each sample. In the authors' own workflow: Decombinator V4 was used to annotate TCR sequences for V gene, J gene and CDR3. Expanded TCRs were defined as changing significantly between any two time points under a Poisson model with p below 0.0001. Abundances of TCRs were expressed as counts per million after normalisation to the total number of TCRs sequenced in each sample. VDJdb, accessed 1 November 2021, was searched for CMV, EBV and SARS-CoV-2 annotated TCRs, excluding TCRs annotated for multiple antigens. The public reads were reanalyzed by TCRdb: fastp trimming at Q25, MiXCR alignment, in-frame beta chains only. All rows with the same CDR3 protein become a single entry with the most common DNA and genes. Clone size and V and J calls follow TCRdb, not the original study. Within this sample are tens of thousands of distinct CDR3 sequences, with approximately 4.1% of them counted one time only. The ten largest make up more than 8% of the sample.

This clonotype was detected ten times or more. Its antigen remains undetermined. Base-call qualities are not available, and no considerably larger clone is one nucleotide away. Material: whole blood. This sequence originates from an adult who was a healthcare worker with PCR-confirmed SARS-CoV-2 infection or an uninfected control (not recorded which).

The CDR3 loop reads CASSFSGSSRETQYF. The DNA sequence reads TGTGCCAGCAGTTTTAGCGGGAGCTCACGGGAGACCCAGTACTTC. In this chain, TRBV27 is recombined with TRBJ2-5; 9 central bases correspond to TRBD2. V has 3 bases trimmed and J has 5 bases trimmed; junction bases matching no gene number 7. Including the terminal cysteine and phenylalanine, the CDR3 comprises 15 residues. Just CDR3 DNA is preserved here, 45 bases in frame from base 1. Via the germline V gene (reference sequence), CDR1 is MNHEY and CDR2 SMNVEV.